This TCR beta chain was obtained from a study of T cell responses to AZD1222 COVID-19 vaccine. Findings and caveats of the study: Clonal diversity was possibly underestimated, and white British individuals and females predominated among donors.

The data were produced by immunoSEQ multiplex PCR, yet TCRdb's version contains in-frame clones alone and is incomplete. The table has about 130,000 clones, approximately 88% seen once; the top ten hold 4.5% to 7%. The CDR3 is 20 amino acids. The junction had 18 bases not matched to a gene; V was cut back by 2 bases and J by 3 bases. In germline, CDR1 is SGDLS, CDR2 YYNGEE. Analyses pooled second doses at about 4 or about 12 weeks. Comment on this clone: The antigen is undetermined.

The source material was peripheral blood, sampled 28 days after the second AZD1222 dose. The receptor was derived from an adult who received the AZD1222 COVID-19 vaccine. This chain connects TRBV9 to TRBJ1-5; 9 bases are shared with TRBD1. In nucleotides, the CDR3 is TGTGCCAGCAGCGTGTCTACCCGGTTTTGGACAGGGGATGACAATCAGCCCCAGCATTTT. This sequence encodes CASSVSTRFWTGDDNQPQHF.